A single sample gave rise to the 29 T cell receptor beta chains below, sequenced in a study of T cells in Graves' hyperthyroidism and ophthalmopathy. RNA transcripts provided the source from which TCR beta CDR3 regions were amplified. First-round RT-PCR of the TCR CDR3 relied on the HTBI primer set. One entry per CDR3 protein, called by TCRdb with MiXCR from the multiplex PCR reads. The sample holds a few hundred thousand distinct CDR3 sequences; approximately 22% are singletons and the top ten take 50% to 65%. The material sequenced was blood. These receptors all stem from a woman aged 50 to 60 with Graves' hyperthyroidism.

This clonotype appeared a few times. This may stem from a read error, because a much larger clone lies one nucleotide away. The J gene is TRBJ1-4, the V gene TRBV5-1; 11 positions agree with TRBD1. Germline V gene sequence: CDR1 SGHRS, CDR2 YFSETQ. The CDR3 has 16 amino acids. For the CDR3, the DNA is TGCGCCAGCAGTCCCGGGACAGGGGGAACTAATGAAAACCTGTTTTTT. Amino acid sequence: CASSPGTGGTNENLFF.

This clonotype occurred many times. The gene calls are TRBV27 and TRBJ1-1; 9 nucleotides align to TRBD1. V shed 8 bases and J 6 bases; nucleotides not matched to a gene: 10. Germline CDR1 MNHEY, CDR2 SMNVEV (reference sequence). This CDR3 spans 14 amino acids. The DNA for the CDR3 is TGTGCCAGCCGAAGGGGACAGGGATTGCCTGAAGCTTTCTTT. Translation gives CASRRGQGLPEAFF.

This clonotype appeared many times. The chain couples TRBV18 to TRBJ2-3; D remains unclear. The CDR3 has 13 amino acids. CDR1 and CDR2 (germline): KGHSH, LQKENI. Trimming took off 3 bases at V and 2 bases at J, with 6 bases between the two ends. The CDR3 DNA is TGTGCCAGCTCACCGGGCGACACAGATACGCAGTATTTT. This sequence encodes CASSPGDTDTQYF.

This clonotype was counted many times. The chain couples TRBV3-1 to TRBJ2-7, with D possibly matching TRBD1 (6 bases). From germline, CDR1 is LGHDT and CDR2 YNNKEL (reference sequence). The CDR3 consists of 14 residues. The V gene lost 11 bases and the J gene lost 3 bases, with 20 bases spanning the gap. This chain's CDR3 is CARPEAGADYEQYF. CDR3 nucleotides: TGTGCCCGCCCGGAGGCAGGGGCTGACTACGAGCAGTACTTC.

At least ten counts were recorded for this clonotype. The chain has TRBV6-1 and TRBJ1-2, with a possible D match to TRBD1 (6 bases). In germline, CDR1 is MNHNS, CDR2 SASEGT. With 5 bases removed from V and 2 bases from J, the gap between germline ends came to 15 bases. The CDR3 spans 15 residues. CDR3 bases: TGTGCCAGCAGTCGAATAGACAGGTTAAACTATGGCTACACCTTC. Translated, it gives CASSRIDRLNYGYTF.

This clonotype showed up just once. J is TRBJ1-2 and V is TRBV15; 10 bases are a match to TRBD1. Germline CDR1 reads LNHNV; CDR2 reads YYDKDF (reference sequence). The V and J ends lost 3 bases and 4 bases, in that order; junction bases with no gene match: 8. There are 16 residues in the CDR3. CDR3 in DNA: TGTGCCACCAGCAGTGCCGGGACAGGGGACACCTATGGCTACACCTTC. Residues: CATSSAGTGDTYGYTF.

This clonotype was counted a single time. The V gene is TRBV10-2, the J gene TRBJ2-1; 14 bases match TRBD2. With 5 bases clipped from V and 8 bases from J, the junction kept 8 bases outside the gene matches. Germline V gene sequence: CDR1 WSHSY, CDR2 SAAADI. The CDR3 contains 16 residues. The CDR3 sequence: CASSHPGLAGAYEQFF. Written as DNA, the CDR3 is TGCGCCAGCAGTCATCCGGGACTAGCGGGAGCGTATGAGCAGTTCTTC.

This clonotype has a handful of counts. A much bigger clone sits one base away, suggesting this may be a read error. The rearrangement uses TRBV18 and TRBJ2-7, with D perhaps matching TRBD2 (6 bases). CDR3 size: 14 residues. Looked up from germline, CDR1 is KGHSH and CDR2 is LQKENI. The CDR3 spells CASAEGLAQHEQCF. The CDR3 DNA reads as TGTGCCAGCGCGGAGGGACTGGCCCAACACGAGCAGTGCTTC.

The table lists this clonotype with many counts. The genes are TRBV6-2 or TRBV6-3 and TRBJ1-1, with TRBD1 identical over 7 bases. Per the germline V gene, CDR1 is MNHEY and CDR2 is SVGEGT. The CDR3 spans 15 residues. After removal of 1 base from V and 1 base from J, the junction contained 3 bases not matched to a gene. The CDR3 nucleotides read TGTGCCAGCAGTTACTTGGGACAGTGGAACACTGAAGCTTTCTTT. Translation gives CASSYLGQWNTEAFF.

The chain couples TRBV5-5 to TRBJ2-4; 10 bases are shared with TRBD1. The germline V gene has CDR1 SGHKS and CDR2 YYEKEE (reference sequence). The length of the CDR3 is 13 residues. V shed 2 bases and J 9 bases; nucleotides not matched to a gene: 2. DNA of the CDR3: TGTGCCAGCAGCTTTGGGACAGGGGTCATTCAGTACTTC. It is translated as CASSFGTGVIQYF.

The chain combines TRBV7-3 with TRBJ2-3; 12 positions match TRBD2. Looked up from germline, CDR1 is SGHTA and CDR2 is FQGTGA. This CDR3 is built from 19 residues. Trimming cost V 5 bases and J 6 bases; bases outside gene matches: 18. In nucleotides, the CDR3 is TGTGCCAGCAGCCCCCTCCGTAGACTAGCGGGGGACTCTAAGGATACGCAGTATTTT. This translates into CASSPLRRLAGDSKDTQYF. The variable domain in full, with the rest retrieved from reference TRBV7-3 and TRBJ2-3, is GAGVSQTPSNKVTEKGKYVELRCDPISGHTALYWYRQSLGQGPEFLIYFQGTGAADDSGLPNDRFFAVRPEGSVSTLKIQRTERGDSAVYLCASSPLRRLAGDSKDTQYFGPGTRLTVL.

This clonotype came up once. The chain is built from TRBV11-2 and TRBJ1-2; unclear D gene. CDR1 SGHAT and CDR2 FQNNGV come from the germline V gene. Trimming stripped 5 bases from V and 4 bases from J, with 14 bases between. The CDR3 contains 14 residues. CDR3 DNA sequence: TGTGCCAGCAGCCCCCGGAGAGGCTCCTATGGCTACACCTTC. Its translation: CASSPRRGSYGYTF.

This clonotype was recorded at least ten times. The chain is built from TRBV28 and TRBJ2-7, with TRBD2 matching 12 bases. V dropped 5 bases and J dropped 1; count of bases not matched to a gene: 3. The CDR3 consists of 15 residues. CDR1 and CDR2 (germline): MDHEN, SYDVKM. DNA of the CDR3: TGTGCCAGCAGTAGTGGACTAGCGGGGTCCTACGAGCAGTACTTC. It encodes CASSSGLAGSYEQYF.

The chain combines TRBV28 with TRBJ1-5; D not certain. The V end was cut by 6 bases, the J end by 5 bases, with 8 bases between. Germline CDR1 and CDR2: MDHEN and SYDVKM. The CDR3 consists of 12 residues. The CDR3 sequence: CASSSNDQPQHF. The CDR3, as DNA: TGTGCCAGCAGCTCAAACGATCAGCCCCAGCATTTT. The complete variable domain, with remaining parts taken from reference TRBV28 and TRBJ1-5, reads DVKVTQSSRYLVKRTGEKVFLECVQDMDHENMFWYRQDPGLGLRLIYFSYDVKMKEKGDIPEGYSVSREKKERFSLILESASTNQTSMYLCASSSNDQPQHFGDGTRLSIL.

This clonotype was counted a few times. The rearrangement joins TRBV29-1 to TRBJ2-1; the match to TRBD2 covers 7 bases. V dropped 2 bases and J dropped 8; count of bases not matched to a gene: 3. This CDR3 contains 12 residues. Per the germline V gene, CDR1 is SQVTM and CDR2 is ANQGSEA. The CDR3 DNA is TGCAGCGTTGAAAAGGGACTACATGAGCAGTTCTTC. Translation: CSVEKGLHEQFF.

This clonotype was seen repeatedly, ten times or more. This chain joins TRBV27 and TRBJ2-7; 9 positions agree with TRBD1. The germline V gene encodes CDR1 MNHEY and CDR2 SMNVEV (reference sequence). V lost 5 bases, J lost 6 bases, and 5 bases stayed unmatched. The CDR3 is 13 residues long. Here the CDR3 reads CASSLTGGREQYF. Here the CDR3 DNA reads TGTGCCAGCAGTCTTACAGGGGGCCGCGAGCAGTACTTC.

The rearrangement links TRBV5-1 to TRBJ2-5; 8 nucleotides line up with TRBD1. The ends lost 0 bases at V and 3 bases at J; junction bases unmatched: 7. CDR1 is SGHRS and CDR2 is YFSETQ in the germline V gene. This CDR3 is built from 16 residues. The DNA of the CDR3 is TGCGCCAGCAGCTTGGCCGTCGGGACAGGCGAAGAGACCCAGTACTTC. Translation gives CASSLAVGTGEETQYF.

The V and J genes are TRBV9 and TRBJ2-1; 13 nucleotides match TRBD2. CDR3 length equals 18 residues. V dropped 2 bases and J dropped 2; count of bases not matched to a gene: 7. Germline CDR1 reads SGDLS; CDR2 reads YYNGEE. CDR3 in DNA: TGTGCCAGCAGCGTCCCCACCGGACTAGCGGGAGCCTACAATGAGCAGTTCTTC. This codes for CASSVPTGLAGAYNEQFF.

The chain has TRBV19 and TRBJ2-6; 9 nucleotides line up with TRBD2. V dropped 4 bases and J dropped 3; count of bases not matched to a gene: 4. Germline lookup yields CDR1 LNHDA and CDR2 SQIVND (reference sequence). This CDR3 comprises 16 residues. CDR3 nucleotides: TGTGCCAGTAGTAGTTTAGCGGGAGTTGGGGCCAACGTCCTGACTTTC. Encoded protein: CASSSLAGVGANVLTF.

The J gene is TRBJ1-5, the V gene TRBV6-1; no reliable D call. V lost 6 bases to trimming and J lost 6 bases, with 18 bases between them. This CDR3 is 15 amino acids long. Germline CDR1 is MNHNS and CDR2 is SASEGT. Here the CDR3 DNA reads TGTGCCAGCAGCCTCGGGAGGTTTGGCGCTCAGCCCCAGCATTTT. Translated: CASSLGRFGAQPQHF.

This clonotype was detected many times. The J gene is TRBJ1-5, the V gene TRBV12-3 or TRBV12-4; tentative D call: TRBD1 (5 bases). This CDR3 is built from 13 residues. V was pared by 5 bases and J by 7 bases, with 12 bases between. The CDR3 DNA reads TGTGCCAGCAGTCCCAGGGTTTGGCAGCCCCAGCATTTT. Translating gives CASSPRVWQPQHF.

The table lists this clonotype with a few counts. V usage is TRBV10-2 and J usage is TRBJ2-1; 9 nucleotides match TRBD2. Germline lookup yields CDR1 WSHSY and CDR2 SAAADI. This CDR3 has 14 amino acids. Germline trimming cut 4 bases from V and 9 bases from J; bases unmatched to any gene: 7. DNA of the CDR3: TGCGCCAGCAGTGGAAGTAGCGGGAGAGGTGAGCAGTTCTTC. Its protein product is CASSGSSGRGEQFF.

The rearrangement links TRBV20-1 to TRBJ2-3, with 7 bases matching TRBD1. Germline CDR1 reads DFQATT; CDR2 reads SNEGSKA (reference sequence). V lost 4 bases and J lost 2; bases outside the gene matches: 3. The length of the CDR3 is 13 residues. The CDR3 DNA reads as TGCAGTGCTAAGACAGGGAACACAGATACGCAGTATTTT. It codes for CSAKTGNTDTQYF.

This clonotype has ten or more counts. This sequence joins TRBV11-2 and TRBJ2-7; D may be TRBD1 or TRBD2 (6 bases each). This CDR3 has 13 residues. Germline V CDR1 and CDR2: SGHAT, FQNNGV. V lost 4 bases and J lost 6, with 13 bases in between. This CDR3 reads CASSSGGGFEQYF. CDR3 DNA sequence: TGTGCCAGCAGCTCTGGAGGGGGATTCGAGCAGTACTTC. The variable domain in full, with the rest retrieved from reference TRBV11-2 and TRBJ2-7, is EAGVAQSPRYKIIEKRQSVAFWCNPISGHATLYWYQQILGQGPKLLIQFQNNGVVDDSQLPKDRFSAERLKGVDSTLKIQPAKLEDSAVYLCASSSGGGFEQYFGPGTRLTVT.

The sample holds many counts of this clonotype. The V and J genes are TRBV20-1 and TRBJ2-7; TRBD2 aligns across 7 bases. CDR3 length: 14 residues. Looked up from germline, CDR1 is DFQATT and CDR2 is SNEGSKA (reference sequence). The V gene end was trimmed by 6 bases and the J gene end by 0 bases; junction bases not matched to a gene: 8. The CDR3: CSARRGEGSYEQYF. CDR3 sequence (DNA): TGCAGTGCCCGTCGAGGGGAGGGCTCCTACGAGCAGTACTTC.

This chain links TRBV5-5 with TRBJ2-2; unclear D gene. The CDR3 consists of 15 residues. Germline V gene sequence: CDR1 SGHKS, CDR2 YYEKEE (reference sequence). The CDR3 reads CATSRVLGSTGELFF. The CDR3, as DNA: TGTGCTACTTCAAGGGTACTCGGAAGCACCGGGGAGCTGTTTTTT.

Concerning this clonotype itself: A much larger clone differs from this one at a single base, so this may be a read error. This rearrangement joins TRBV3-1 to TRBJ2-5, with TRBD1 matching over 12 bases. The germline V gene has CDR1 LGHDT and CDR2 YNNKEL (reference sequence). The length of the CDR3 is 16 residues. In DNA, the CDR3 is TGTGTCAGCAGCCTAAGGGGGACAGGGGGCCGGGAGACCCAGTACTTC. This sequence encodes CVSSLRGTGGRETQYF.

This clonotype was seen more than once but under ten times. The chain employs TRBV7-2 and TRBJ2-3; 12 nucleotides align to TRBD2. CDR3 size: 18 residues. Trimming took 0 bases from V and 0 from J; bases not matched to a gene: 4. Per germline, CDR1 SGHTA and CDR2 FQGNSA. CDR3 amino acids: CASSLAVGTSGSTDTQYF. CDR3 nucleotide sequence: TGTGCCAGCAGCTTAGCCGTTGGGACTAGCGGGAGCACAGATACGCAGTATTTT.

The chain is built from TRBV7-3 and TRBJ2-2, with 9 bases identical to TRBD2. The CDR3 length is 15 residues. Germline values: CDR1 SGHTA, CDR2 FQGTGA. With V trimmed by 5 bases and J by 6 bases, 7 bases remained unmatched. CDR3: CASSPRTSEAGELFF. The DNA of the CDR3 is TGTGCCAGCAGCCCCCGGACTAGCGAAGCCGGGGAGCTGTTTTTT.